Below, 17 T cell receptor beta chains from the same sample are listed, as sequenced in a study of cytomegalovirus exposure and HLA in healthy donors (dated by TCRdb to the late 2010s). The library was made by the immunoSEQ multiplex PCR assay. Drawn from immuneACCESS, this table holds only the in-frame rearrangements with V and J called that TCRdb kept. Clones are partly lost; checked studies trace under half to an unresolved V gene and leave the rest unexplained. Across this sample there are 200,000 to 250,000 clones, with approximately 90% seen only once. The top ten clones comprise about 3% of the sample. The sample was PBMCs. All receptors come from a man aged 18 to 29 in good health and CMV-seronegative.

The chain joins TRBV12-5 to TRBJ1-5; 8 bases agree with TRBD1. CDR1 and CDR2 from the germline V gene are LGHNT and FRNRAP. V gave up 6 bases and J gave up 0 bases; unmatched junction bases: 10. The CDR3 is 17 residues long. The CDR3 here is CASGAGGAGYSNQPQHF. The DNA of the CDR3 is TGTGCTAGTGGGGCAGGGGGCGCGGGCTATAGCAATCAGCCCCAGCATTTT.

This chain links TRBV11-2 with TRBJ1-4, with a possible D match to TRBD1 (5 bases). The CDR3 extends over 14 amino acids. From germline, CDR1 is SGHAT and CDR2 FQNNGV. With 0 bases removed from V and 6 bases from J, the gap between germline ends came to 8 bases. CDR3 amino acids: CASSLDRADEKLFF. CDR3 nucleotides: TGTGCCAGCAGCTTAGACAGGGCAGATGAAAAACTGTTTTTT.

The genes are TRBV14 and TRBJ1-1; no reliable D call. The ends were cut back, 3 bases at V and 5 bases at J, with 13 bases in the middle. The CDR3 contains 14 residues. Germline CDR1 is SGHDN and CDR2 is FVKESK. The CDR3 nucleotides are TGTGCCAGCAGCCAGAAGCTGGAGAGTACTGAAGCTTTCTTT. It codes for CASSQKLESTEAFF.

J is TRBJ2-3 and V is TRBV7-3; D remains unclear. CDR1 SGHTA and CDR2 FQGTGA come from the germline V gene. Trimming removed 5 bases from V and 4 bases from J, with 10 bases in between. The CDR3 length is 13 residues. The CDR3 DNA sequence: TGTGCCAGCAGCGTGGAGATCTCAGATACGCAGTATTTT. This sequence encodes CASSVEISDTQYF.

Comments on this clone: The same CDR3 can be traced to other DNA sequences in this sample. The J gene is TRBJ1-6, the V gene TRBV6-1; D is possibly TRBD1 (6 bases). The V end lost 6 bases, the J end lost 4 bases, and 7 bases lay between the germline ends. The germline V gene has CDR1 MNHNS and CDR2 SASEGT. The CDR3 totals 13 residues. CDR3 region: CASRDSYNSPLHF. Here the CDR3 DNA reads TGTGCCAGCAGGGACAGTTATAATTCACCCCTCCACTTT.

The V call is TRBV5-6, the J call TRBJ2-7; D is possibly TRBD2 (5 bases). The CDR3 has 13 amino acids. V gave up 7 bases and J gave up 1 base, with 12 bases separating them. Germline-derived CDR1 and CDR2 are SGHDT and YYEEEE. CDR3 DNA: TGTGCCAGCTATAGCGTTAGTTCCTACGAGCAGTACTTC. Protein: CASYSVSSYEQYF.

CDR3 in amino acids: CASSQRLGRADTQYF. The CDR3 nucleotides read TGTGCCAGCAGCCAAAGACTCGGGAGGGCAGATACGCAGTATTTT. This chain links TRBV4-2 with TRBJ2-3, with TRBD2 matching over 8 bases. After removal of 2 bases from V and 4 bases from J, the junction contained 5 bases not matched to a gene. The CDR3 is made up of 15 amino acids. Germline values: CDR1 LGHNA, CDR2 YNFKEQ.

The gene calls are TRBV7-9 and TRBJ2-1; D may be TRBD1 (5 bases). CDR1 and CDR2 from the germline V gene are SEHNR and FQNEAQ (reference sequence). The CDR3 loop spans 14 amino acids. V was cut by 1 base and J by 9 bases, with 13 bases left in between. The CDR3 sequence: CASSLGYRSTEQFF. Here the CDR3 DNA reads TGTGCCAGCAGCTTAGGGTACAGGTCAACTGAGCAGTTCTTC.

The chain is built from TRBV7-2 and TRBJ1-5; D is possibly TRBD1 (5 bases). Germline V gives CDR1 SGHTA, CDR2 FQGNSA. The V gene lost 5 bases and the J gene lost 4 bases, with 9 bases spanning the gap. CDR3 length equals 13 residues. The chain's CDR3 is CASSRTLNQPQHF. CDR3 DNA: TGTGCCAGCAGCCGGACACTAAATCAGCCCCAGCATTTT.

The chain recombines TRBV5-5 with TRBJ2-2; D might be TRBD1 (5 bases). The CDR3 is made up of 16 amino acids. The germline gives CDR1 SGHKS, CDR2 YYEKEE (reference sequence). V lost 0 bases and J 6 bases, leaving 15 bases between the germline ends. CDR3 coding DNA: TGTGCCAGCAGCTTGGTAGGGTTGGCCAGGGCCGGGGAGCTGTTTTTT. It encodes CASSLVGLARAGELFF.

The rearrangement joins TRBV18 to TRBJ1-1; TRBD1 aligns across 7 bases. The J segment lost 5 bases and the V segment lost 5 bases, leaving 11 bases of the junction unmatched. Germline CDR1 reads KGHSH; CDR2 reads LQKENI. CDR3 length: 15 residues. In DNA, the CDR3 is TGTGCCAGCTCATTGGGACAGATAAGGGGTACTGAAGCTTTCTTT. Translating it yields CASSLGQIRGTEAFF. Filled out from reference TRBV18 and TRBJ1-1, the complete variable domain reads NAGVMQNPRHLVRRRGQEARLRCSPMKGHSHVYWYRQLPEEGLKFMVYLQKENIIDESGMPKERFSAEFPKEGPSILRIQQVVRGDSAAYFCASSLGQIRGTEAFFGQGTRLTVV.

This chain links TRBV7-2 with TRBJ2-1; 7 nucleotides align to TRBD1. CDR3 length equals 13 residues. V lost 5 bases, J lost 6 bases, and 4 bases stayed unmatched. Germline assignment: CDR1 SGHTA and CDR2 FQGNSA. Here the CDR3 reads CASSRDRINEQFF. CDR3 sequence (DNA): TGTGCCAGCAGCCGGGACAGAATCAATGAGCAGTTCTTC.

The CDR3 DNA reads as TGTGCCAGCAGTTTAGGGGGCTTGAACACTGAAGCTTTCTTT. Amino acids: CASSLGGLNTEAFF. This chain links TRBV28 with TRBJ1-1; possible D gene TRBD1, 6 bases. Deletions cut 2 bases from V and 0 bases from J, with 7 bases between. This CDR3 has 14 residues. Per the germline V gene, CDR1 is MDHEN and CDR2 is SYDVKM.

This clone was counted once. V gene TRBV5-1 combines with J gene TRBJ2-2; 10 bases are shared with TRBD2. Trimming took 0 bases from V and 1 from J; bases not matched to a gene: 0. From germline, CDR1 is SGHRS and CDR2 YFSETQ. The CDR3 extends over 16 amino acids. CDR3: CASSLGLAGNTGELFF. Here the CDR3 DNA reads TGCGCCAGCAGCTTGGGACTAGCGGGGAACACCGGGGAGCTGTTTTTT. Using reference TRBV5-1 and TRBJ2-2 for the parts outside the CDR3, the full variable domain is KAGVTQTPRYLIKTRGQQVTLSCSPISGHRSVSWYQQTPGQGLQFLFEYFSETQRNKGNFPGRFSGRQFSNSRSEMNVSTLELGDSALYLCASSLGLAGNTGELFFGEGSRLTVL.

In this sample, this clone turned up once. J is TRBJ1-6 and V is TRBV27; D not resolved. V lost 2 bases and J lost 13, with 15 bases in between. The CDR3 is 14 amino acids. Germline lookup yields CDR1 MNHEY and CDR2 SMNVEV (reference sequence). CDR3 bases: TGTGCCAGCAGTTTAAAGGCCGGGTTGTGGCCCCTCCACTTT. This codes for CASSLKAGLWPLHF.

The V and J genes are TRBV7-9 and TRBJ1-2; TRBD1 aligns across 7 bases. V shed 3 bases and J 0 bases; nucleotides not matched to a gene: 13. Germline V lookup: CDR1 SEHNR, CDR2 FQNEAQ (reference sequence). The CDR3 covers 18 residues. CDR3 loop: CASSFSPSQGPANYGYTF. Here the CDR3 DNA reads TGTGCCAGCAGCTTCTCCCCCTCACAGGGGCCAGCTAACTATGGCTACACCTTC.

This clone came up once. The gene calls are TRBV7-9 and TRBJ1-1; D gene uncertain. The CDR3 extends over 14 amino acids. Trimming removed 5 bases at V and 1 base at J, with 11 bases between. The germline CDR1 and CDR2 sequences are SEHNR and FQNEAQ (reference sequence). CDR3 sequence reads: CASSPSGQNTEAFF. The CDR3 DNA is TGTGCCAGCAGCCCGAGCGGGCAGAACACTGAAGCTTTCTTT. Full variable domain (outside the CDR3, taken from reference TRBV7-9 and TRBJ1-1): DTGVSQNPRHKITKRGQNVTFRCDPISEHNRLYWYRQTLGQGPEFLTYFQNEAQLEKSRLLSDRFSAERPKGSFSTLEIQRTEQGDSAMYLCASSPSGQNTEAFFGQGTRLTVV.